What follows are 24 T cell receptor beta chains derived from one specimen sequenced in a study of Tregs in tolerant kidney transplant recipients. Sequencing was performed with immunoSEQ multiplex PCR; in TCRdb, only in-frame clones are kept and a portion is missing. The data show under 100,000 clones, with approximately 90% seen just once and roughly 5% held by the top ten. The material sequenced was CD8+ T cells from blood. The receptors were gathered from a human donor in good health.

This clone was observed a handful of times. The J gene is TRBJ2-7, the V gene TRBV10-1, with D perhaps matching TRBD1 (5 bases). The V end was cut by 8 bases, the J end by 0 bases, with 11 bases between. The CDR3 is 13 residues long. Germline V lookup: CDR1 WNHNN, CDR2 SYGVQD (reference sequence). The CDR3 coding sequence is TGCGCCAGCCAGGGCCAGCTCTCCTACGAGCAGTACTTC. It specifies CASQGQLSYEQYF.

V usage is TRBV9 and J usage is TRBJ2-2; D is unresolved. The V gene's germline CDR1 is SGDLS and CDR2 YYNGEE. The CDR3 consists of 11 residues. The V and J ends lost 3 bases and 6 bases respectively, with 3 bases between them. The CDR3 spells CASSDPGELFF. The CDR3 bases are TGTGCCAGCAGCGACCCCGGGGAGCTGTTTTTT. The full variable domain, in which reference TRBV9 and TRBJ2-2 provide the parts outside the CDR3, is DSGVTQTPKHLITATGQRVTLRCSPRSGDLSVYWYQQSLDQGLQFLIQYYNGEERAKGNILERFSAQQFPDLHSELNLSSLELGDSALYFCASSDPGELFFGEGSRLTVL.

This rearrangement joins TRBV18 to TRBJ2-7; no firm D call. In germline, CDR1 is KGHSH, CDR2 LQKENI. V was trimmed by 3 bases and J by 3 bases, leaving 15 bases between them. CDR3 length: 15 amino acids. The CDR3 DNA is TGTGCCAGCTCACCCGTAGGTAGCCCTCTCTACGAGCAGTACTTC. This translates into CASSPVGSPLYEQYF.

This chain connects TRBV27 to TRBJ2-7; D is possibly TRBD1 or TRBD2 (5 bases each). Looked up from germline, CDR1 is MNHEY and CDR2 is SMNVEV (reference sequence). The CDR3 extends over 16 amino acids. V was pared by 5 bases and J by 4 bases, with 21 bases between. The CDR3 sequence is CASSRGPGSGGYEQYF. The CDR3 DNA sequence: TGTGCCAGCAGTCGGGGCCCAGGCAGCGGAGGTTACGAGCAGTACTTC.

The chain employs TRBV6-1 and TRBJ2-3; 7 nucleotides line up with TRBD2. Germline CDR1 is MNHNS and CDR2 is SASEGT. With 5 bases clipped from V and 3 bases from J, the junction kept 5 bases outside the gene matches. The CDR3 has 14 amino acids. CDR3 nucleotide sequence: TGTGCCAGCAGTCCGGGGAGGGAAACAGATACGCAGTATTTT. Protein sequence: CASSPGRETDTQYF.

V gene TRBV6-4 combines with J gene TRBJ2-3; possibly TRBD1 for D (5 bases). V lost 0 bases, J lost 4 bases, and 11 bases lay in between. This CDR3 contains 15 residues. Germline CDR1 and CDR2: MRHNA and SNTAGT. CDR3 bases: TGTGCCAGCAGTGACTCCGACCAAGGGGCAGATACGCAGTATTTT. This codes for CASSDSDQGADTQYF.

The rearrangement joins TRBV19 to TRBJ2-3; possible D gene TRBD1, 5 bases. V was shortened by 1 base and J by 6 bases, with 17 bases between the two germline ends. The CDR3 is 16 amino acids. Germline lookup yields CDR1 LNHDA and CDR2 SQIVND (reference sequence). The CDR3 protein is CASSIVRVMTHDTQYF. CDR3 nucleotides: TGTGCCAGTAGTATAGTCAGGGTGATGACCCATGATACGCAGTATTTT.

This CDR3 is CASSQGLGLMNTEAFF. The CDR3 nucleotides read TGCGCCAGCAGCCAAGGGCTAGGACTCATGAACACTGAAGCTTTCTTT. The chain is built from TRBV4-1 and TRBJ1-1; D call uncertain. Germline-derived CDR1 and CDR2 are MGHRA and YSYEKL. The germline V and J ends were trimmed by 1 base and 0 bases, with 12 bases remaining between them. This CDR3 has 16 residues.

The chain links TRBV5-4 to TRBJ2-5; a weak D match, TRBD2 (6 bases). Trimming cost V 4 bases and J 4 bases, with 14 bases left between them. Germline assignment: CDR1 SGHNT and CDR2 YYREEE (reference sequence). The CDR3 sequence is 14 residues long. CDR3 amino acids: CASSQGGASETQYF. The CDR3 coding sequence is TGTGCCAGCAGCCAAGGAGGGGCCTCAGAGACCCAGTACTTC.

The rearrangement links TRBV19 to TRBJ1-1; D uncertain. CDR3 size: 14 residues. From germline, CDR1 is LNHDA and CDR2 SQIVND (reference sequence). V gave up 4 bases and J gave up 3 bases, with 12 bases separating them. CDR3 bases: TGTGCCAGTAGTACAGATTTAAGCTACACTGAAGCTTTCTTT. Its translation is CASSTDLSYTEAFF. Full variable domain (remainder filled in from reference TRBV19 and TRBJ1-1): DGGITQSPKYLFRKEGQNVTLSCEQNLNHDAMYWYRQDPGQGLRLIYYSQIVNDFQKGDIAEGYSVSREKKESFPLTVTSAQKNPTAFYLCASSTDLSYTEAFFGQGTRLTVV.

This chain uses TRBV15 with TRBJ2-7; D remains ambiguous. This CDR3 region has 14 residues. V lost 4 bases and J lost 4, with 14 bases in between. In germline, CDR1 is LNHNV, CDR2 YYDKDF (reference sequence). The CDR3 loop reads CATSMGPTGYEQYF. In DNA form, the CDR3 reads TGTGCCACCAGCATGGGCCCCACGGGTTACGAGCAGTACTTC.

The chain employs TRBV7-8 and TRBJ1-1; D possibly corresponds to TRBD1 (6 bases). CDR3 length equals 16 residues. The germline gives CDR1 SGHVS, CDR2 FQNEAQ. Trimming left V 4 bases short and J 4 bases short, with 19 bases between. The CDR3 loop is CASSYLQGGISTEAFF. Written as DNA, the CDR3 is TGTGCCAGCAGCTACTTACAGGGCGGAATATCCACTGAAGCTTTCTTT. Looking up the rest from reference TRBV7-8 and TRBJ1-1 gives the full variable domain: GAGVSQSPRYKVAKRGQDVALRCDPISGHVSLFWYQQALGQGPEFLTYFQNEAQLDKSGLPSDRFFAERPEGSVSTLKIQRTQQEDSAVYLCASSYLQGGISTEAFFGQGTRLTVV.

The genes are TRBV7-9 and TRBJ2-2; TRBD1 matches at 8 bases. The CDR3 length is 15 residues. Germline V gene data show CDR1 as SEHNR and CDR2 as FQNEAQ (reference sequence). Losses at the gene ends were 3 bases for V and 4 bases for J; bases not matched to a gene: 4. CDR3 protein: CASSFGTGRTGELFF. CDR3 DNA: TGTGCCAGCAGCTTTGGGACAGGCCGCACCGGGGAGCTGTTTTTT. The whole variable domain, filled in from reference TRBV7-9 and TRBJ2-2, reads DTGVSQNPRHKITKRGQNVTFRCDPISEHNRLYWYRQTLGQGPEFLTYFQNEAQLEKSRLLSDRFSAERPKGSFSTLEIQRTEQGDSAMYLCASSFGTGRTGELFFGEGSRLTVL.

This chain links TRBV5-4 with TRBJ1-3, with no clear D. Trimming removed 0 bases from V and 2 bases from J, with 9 bases in between. From germline, CDR1 is SGHNT and CDR2 YYREEE (reference sequence). The CDR3 has 15 amino acids. In nucleotides, the CDR3 is TGTGCCAGCAGCTTGGACGGGGAGGCTGGAAACACCATATATTTT. Encoded protein: CASSLDGEAGNTIYF.

This chain joins TRBV30 and TRBJ2-5; D is unresolved. The ends were cut back, 3 bases at V and 2 bases at J, with 13 bases in the middle. The CDR3 runs 14 residues. In germline, CDR1 is GTSNPN, CDR2 SVGIG (reference sequence). DNA for the CDR3: TGTGCCTGGAGAAGAGTGGTCCCTCAAGAGACCCAGTACTTC. Its translation is CAWRRVVPQETQYF.

The rearrangement uses TRBV5-1 and TRBJ2-2, with D unresolved. The length of the CDR3 is 15 residues. The germline V and J ends were trimmed by 4 bases and 2 bases, with 12 bases remaining between them. Germline V gene lookup returns CDR1 SGHRS and CDR2 YFSETQ. The CDR3 is CASSQRTENTGELFF. The CDR3 nucleotides are TGCGCCAGCAGCCAAAGGACGGAAAACACCGGGGAGCTGTTTTTT.

The chain carries TRBV27 and TRBJ1-2, with no clear D. Germline-derived CDR1 and CDR2 are MNHEY and SMNVEV (reference sequence). The germline V and J ends were trimmed by 3 bases and 0 bases, with 8 bases remaining between them. The CDR3 totals 14 residues. CDR3 region: CASSFSMANYGYTF. The CDR3 coding sequence is TGTGCCAGCAGTTTTTCAATGGCTAACTATGGCTACACCTTC.

The gene calls are TRBV9 and TRBJ2-3, with 7 positions matching TRBD1. Germline V gives CDR1 SGDLS, CDR2 YYNGEE. The junction had 4 bases not matched to a gene; V was cut back by 1 base and J by 5 bases. The CDR3 covers 14 residues. The CDR3 sequence: CASSVRQGGDTQYF. CDR3 in DNA: TGTGCCAGCAGCGTAAGACAGGGTGGAGATACGCAGTATTTT.

The chain recombines TRBV11-2 with TRBJ2-3, with D unclear. V dropped 3 bases and J dropped 6 bases, with 13 bases sitting between them. Germline CDR1 is SGHAT and CDR2 is FQNNGV. The length of the CDR3 is 14 residues. Here the CDR3 reads CASSFTPYRDTQYF. CDR3 nucleotide sequence: TGTGCCAGCAGCTTTACCCCCTATCGGGATACGCAGTATTTT.

The chain has TRBV6-6 and TRBJ1-5; the D is unclear. Germline V lookup: CDR1 MNHNY, CDR2 SVGAGI (reference sequence). The CDR3 runs to 15 residues. Trimming stripped 0 bases from V and 0 bases from J, with 6 bases between. The DNA for the CDR3 is TGTGCCAGCAGTTACTCGCGGGATAGCAATCAGCCCCAGCATTTT. Translation gives CASSYSRDSNQPQHF.

The rearrangement uses TRBV21-1 and TRBJ2-7; the table calls TRBD2, which could not be checked here. TRBV21-1 is labeled a pseudogene. This CDR3 is 14 amino acids long. The CDR3 spells CASSKMTSGDEQYF. CDR3 nucleotide sequence: TGTGCCAGCAGCAAAATGACTAGCGGCGACGAGCAGTACTTC.

This chain joins TRBV19 and TRBJ2-7, with 7 bases matching TRBD1. The V gene's germline CDR1 is LNHDA and CDR2 SQIVND (reference sequence). This CDR3 contains 17 residues. The ends lost 6 bases at V and 3 bases at J; junction bases unmatched: 17. The CDR3 DNA reads TGTGCCAGTAGCCGGGACAGAACCGTTAGGGTTGGCTACGAGCAGTACTTC. This gives the protein CASSRDRTVRVGYEQYF.

The chain uses TRBV7-9 and TRBJ2-7; 9 bases fit TRBD1. Trimming cost V 1 base and J 2 bases; bases outside gene matches: 6. This CDR3 has 16 amino acids. The germline gives CDR1 SEHNR, CDR2 FQNEAQ (reference sequence). The CDR3 DNA reads as TGTGCCAGCAGCTTAGATCTCGGGACAGGGACCTACGAGCAGTACTTC. This encodes CASSLDLGTGTYEQYF.

This rearrangement joins TRBV27 to TRBJ2-1, with TRBD2 matching 11 bases. The J segment lost 12 bases and the V segment lost 1 base, leaving 20 bases of the junction unmatched. This CDR3 comprises 19 residues. Per the germline V gene, CDR1 is MNHEY and CDR2 is SMNVEV (reference sequence). DNA for the CDR3: TGTGCCAGCAGTTTATACGCGGGGACAGGCACTAGCGGGAGCCCCGGGCAGTTCTTC. Translated, it gives CASSLYAGTGTSGSPGQFF.